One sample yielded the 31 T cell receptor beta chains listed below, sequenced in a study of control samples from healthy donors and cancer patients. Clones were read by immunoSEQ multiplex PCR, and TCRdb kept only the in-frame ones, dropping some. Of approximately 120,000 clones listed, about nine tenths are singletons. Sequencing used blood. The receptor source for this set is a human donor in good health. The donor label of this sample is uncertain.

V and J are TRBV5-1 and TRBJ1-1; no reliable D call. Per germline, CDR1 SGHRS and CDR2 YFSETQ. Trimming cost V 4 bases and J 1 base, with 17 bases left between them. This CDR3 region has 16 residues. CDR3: CASSPNVGSGNTEAFF. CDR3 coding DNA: TGCGCCAGCAGCCCCAACGTTGGGTCCGGGAACACTGAAGCTTTCTTT.

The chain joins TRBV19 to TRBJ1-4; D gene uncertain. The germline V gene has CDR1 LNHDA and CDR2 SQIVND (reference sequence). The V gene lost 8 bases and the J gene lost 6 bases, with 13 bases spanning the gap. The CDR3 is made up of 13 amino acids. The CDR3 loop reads CASRAANYEKLFF. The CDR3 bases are TGTGCCAGTCGCGCAGCGAACTATGAAAAACTGTTTTTT.

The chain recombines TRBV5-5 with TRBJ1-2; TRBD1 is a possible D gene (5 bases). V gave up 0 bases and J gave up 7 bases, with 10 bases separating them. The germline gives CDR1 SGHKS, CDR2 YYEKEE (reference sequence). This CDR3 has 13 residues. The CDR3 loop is CASSLAGDGGYTF. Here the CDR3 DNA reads TGTGCCAGCAGCTTGGCCGGGGACGGTGGCTACACCTTC.

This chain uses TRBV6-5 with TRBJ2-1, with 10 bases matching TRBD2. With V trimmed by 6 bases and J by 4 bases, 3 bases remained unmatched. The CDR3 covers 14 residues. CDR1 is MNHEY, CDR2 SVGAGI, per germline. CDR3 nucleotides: TGTGCCAGCAGCAAGCGGGGGGGTTACAATGAGCAGTTCTTC. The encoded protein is CASSKRGGYNEQFF.

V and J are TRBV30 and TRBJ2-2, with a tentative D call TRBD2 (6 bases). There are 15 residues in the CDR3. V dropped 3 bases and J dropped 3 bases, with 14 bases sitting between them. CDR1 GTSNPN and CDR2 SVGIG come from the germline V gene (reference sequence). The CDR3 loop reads CAWRTGEADTGELFF. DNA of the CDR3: TGTGCCTGGAGGACGGGGGAGGCTGACACCGGGGAGCTGTTTTTT.

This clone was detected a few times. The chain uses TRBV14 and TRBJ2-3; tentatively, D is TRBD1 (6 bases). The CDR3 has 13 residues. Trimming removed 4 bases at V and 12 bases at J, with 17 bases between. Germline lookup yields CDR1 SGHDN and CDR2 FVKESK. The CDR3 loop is CASSPLGGTQQYF. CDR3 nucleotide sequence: TGTGCCAGCAGCCCTTTAGGGGGTACTCAACAGTATTTT.

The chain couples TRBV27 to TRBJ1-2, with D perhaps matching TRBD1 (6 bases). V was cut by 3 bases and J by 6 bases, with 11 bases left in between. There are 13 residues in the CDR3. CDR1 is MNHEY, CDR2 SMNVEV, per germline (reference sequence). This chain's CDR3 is CASSFLQGHGYTF. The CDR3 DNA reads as TGTGCCAGCAGTTTTTTACAGGGCCATGGCTACACCTTC.

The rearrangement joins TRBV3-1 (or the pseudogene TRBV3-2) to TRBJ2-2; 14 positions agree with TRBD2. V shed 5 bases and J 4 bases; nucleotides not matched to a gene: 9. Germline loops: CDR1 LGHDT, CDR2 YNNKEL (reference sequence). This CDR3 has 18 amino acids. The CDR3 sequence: CASSWRLAGGSGTGELFF. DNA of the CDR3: TGTGCCAGCAGCTGGCGACTAGCGGGGGGGAGCGGCACCGGGGAGCTGTTTTTT.

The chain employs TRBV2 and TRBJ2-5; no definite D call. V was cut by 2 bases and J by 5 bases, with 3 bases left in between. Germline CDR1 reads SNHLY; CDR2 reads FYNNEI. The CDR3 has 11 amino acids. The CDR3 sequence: CASSEWETQYF. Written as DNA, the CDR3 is TGTGCCAGCAGTGAATGGGAGACCCAGTACTTC.

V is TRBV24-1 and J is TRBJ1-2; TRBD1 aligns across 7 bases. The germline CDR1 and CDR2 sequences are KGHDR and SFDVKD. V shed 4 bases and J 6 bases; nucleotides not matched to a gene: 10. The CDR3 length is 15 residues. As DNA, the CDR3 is TGTGCCACCAGTGACCCCCCTACAGGGGCTCATGGCTACACCTTC. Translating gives CATSDPPTGAHGYTF.

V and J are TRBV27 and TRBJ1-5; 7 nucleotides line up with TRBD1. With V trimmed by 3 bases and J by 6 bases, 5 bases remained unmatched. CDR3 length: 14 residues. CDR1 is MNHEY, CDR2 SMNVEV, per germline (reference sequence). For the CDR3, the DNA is TGTGCCAGCAGTTTTCTGACAGGGAGTCAGCCCCAGCATTTT. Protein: CASSFLTGSQPQHF.

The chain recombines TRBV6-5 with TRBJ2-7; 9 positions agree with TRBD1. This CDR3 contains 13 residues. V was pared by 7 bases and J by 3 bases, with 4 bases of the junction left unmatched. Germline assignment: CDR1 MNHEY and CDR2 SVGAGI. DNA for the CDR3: TGTGCCAGCATTGGACAGGGGCTCTACGAGCAGTACTTC. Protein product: CASIGQGLYEQYF.

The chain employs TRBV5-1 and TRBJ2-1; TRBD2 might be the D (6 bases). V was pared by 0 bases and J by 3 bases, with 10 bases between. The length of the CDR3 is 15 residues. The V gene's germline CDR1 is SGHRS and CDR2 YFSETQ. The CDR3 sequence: CASSLGQGLYNEQFF. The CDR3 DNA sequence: TGCGCCAGCAGCTTGGGTCAGGGACTCTACAATGAGCAGTTCTTC.

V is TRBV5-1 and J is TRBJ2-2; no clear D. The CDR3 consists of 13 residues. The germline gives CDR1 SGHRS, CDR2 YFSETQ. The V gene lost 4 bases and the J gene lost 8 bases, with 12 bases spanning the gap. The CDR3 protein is CASSGPRDGELFF. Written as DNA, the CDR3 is TGCGCCAGCAGCGGACCAAGGGATGGGGAGCTGTTTTTT.

CDR3 in DNA: TGTGCCAGCAGGGCAGGACGGACCGGGGAGCTGTTTTTT. It translates to CASRAGRTGELFF. The chain combines TRBV12-3 or TRBV12-4 with TRBJ2-2; no reliable D call. The CDR3 sequence is 13 residues long. V dropped 6 bases and J dropped 5 bases, with 10 bases sitting between them.

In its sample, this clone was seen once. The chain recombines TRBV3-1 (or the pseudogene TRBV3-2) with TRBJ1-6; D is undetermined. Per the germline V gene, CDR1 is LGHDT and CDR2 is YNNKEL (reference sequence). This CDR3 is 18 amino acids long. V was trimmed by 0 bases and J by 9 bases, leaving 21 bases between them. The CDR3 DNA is TGTGCCAGCAGCCAAGACCCATTAGACGACTCAAGAATTTCACCCCTCCACTTT. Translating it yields CASSQDPLDDSRISPLHF.

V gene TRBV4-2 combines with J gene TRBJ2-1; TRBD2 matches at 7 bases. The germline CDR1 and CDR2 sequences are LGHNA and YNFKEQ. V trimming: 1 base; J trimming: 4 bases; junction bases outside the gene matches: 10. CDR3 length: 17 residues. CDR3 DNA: TGTGCCAGCAGCCAAGTCGGCGGGGGACGGTTTTACAATGAGCAGTTCTTC. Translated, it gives CASSQVGGGRFYNEQFF.

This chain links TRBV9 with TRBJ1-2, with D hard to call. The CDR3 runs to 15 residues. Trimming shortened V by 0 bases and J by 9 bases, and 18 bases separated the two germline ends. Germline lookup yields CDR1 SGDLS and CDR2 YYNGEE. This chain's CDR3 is CASSVVRVPYLSYTF. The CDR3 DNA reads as TGTGCCAGCAGCGTAGTGAGGGTCCCCTATTTAAGCTACACCTTC.

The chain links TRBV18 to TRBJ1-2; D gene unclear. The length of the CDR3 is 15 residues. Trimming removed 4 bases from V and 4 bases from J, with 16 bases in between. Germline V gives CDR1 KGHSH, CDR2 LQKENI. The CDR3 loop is CASSLGWEMAYGYTF. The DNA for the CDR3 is TGTGCCAGCTCACTCGGTTGGGAAATGGCCTATGGCTACACCTTC. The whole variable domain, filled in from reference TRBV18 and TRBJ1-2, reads NAGVMQNPRHLVRRRGQEARLRCSPMKGHSHVYWYRQLPEEGLKFMVYLQKENIIDESGMPKERFSAEFPKEGPSILRIQQVVRGDSAAYFCASSLGWEMAYGYTFGSGTRLTVV.

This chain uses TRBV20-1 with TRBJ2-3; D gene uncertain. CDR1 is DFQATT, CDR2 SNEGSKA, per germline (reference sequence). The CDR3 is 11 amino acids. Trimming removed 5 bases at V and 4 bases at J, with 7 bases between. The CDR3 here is CSAAIPDTQYF. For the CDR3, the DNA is TGCAGTGCTGCAATCCCAGATACGCAGTATTTT.

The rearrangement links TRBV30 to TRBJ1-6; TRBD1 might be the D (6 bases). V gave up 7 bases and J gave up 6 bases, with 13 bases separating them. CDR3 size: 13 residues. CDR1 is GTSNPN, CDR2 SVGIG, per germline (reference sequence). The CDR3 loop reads CAFRDKFNSPLHF. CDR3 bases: TGTGCCTTCCGGGACAAATTTAATTCACCCCTCCACTTT.

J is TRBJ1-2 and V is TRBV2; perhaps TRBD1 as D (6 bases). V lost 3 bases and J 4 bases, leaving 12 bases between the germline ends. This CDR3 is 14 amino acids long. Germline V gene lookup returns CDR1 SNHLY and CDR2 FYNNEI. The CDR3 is CASSDMGAAYGYTF. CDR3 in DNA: TGTGCCAGCAGTGACATGGGGGCGGCCTATGGCTACACCTTC.

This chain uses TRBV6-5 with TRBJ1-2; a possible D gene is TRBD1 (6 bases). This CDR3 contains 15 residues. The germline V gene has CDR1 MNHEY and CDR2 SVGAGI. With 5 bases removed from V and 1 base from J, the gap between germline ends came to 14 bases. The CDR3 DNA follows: TGTGCCAGCAGTCCAGGACAGACAAGTAACTATGGCTACACCTTC. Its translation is CASSPGQTSNYGYTF.

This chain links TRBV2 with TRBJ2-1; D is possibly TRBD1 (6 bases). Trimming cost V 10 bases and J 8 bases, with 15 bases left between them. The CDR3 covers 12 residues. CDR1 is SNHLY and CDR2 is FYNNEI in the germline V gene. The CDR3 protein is CATSFEGDEQFF. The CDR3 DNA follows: TGTGCCACCTCATTTGAGGGGGATGAGCAGTTCTTC.

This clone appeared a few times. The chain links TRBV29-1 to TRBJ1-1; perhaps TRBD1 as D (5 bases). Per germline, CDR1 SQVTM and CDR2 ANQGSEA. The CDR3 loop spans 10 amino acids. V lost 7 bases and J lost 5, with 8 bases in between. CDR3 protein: CSGGETEAFF. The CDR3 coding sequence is TGCAGCGGAGGGGAGACTGAAGCTTTCTTT.

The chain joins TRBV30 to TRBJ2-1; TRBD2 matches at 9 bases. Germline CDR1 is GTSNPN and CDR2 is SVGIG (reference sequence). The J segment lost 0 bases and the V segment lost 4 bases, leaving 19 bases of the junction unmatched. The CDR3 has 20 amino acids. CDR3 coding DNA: TGTGCCTGGAAAGAGAACGCGCGGGGGGGTCTTTATAGCTCCTACAATGAGCAGTTCTTC. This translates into CAWKENARGGLYSSYNEQFF.

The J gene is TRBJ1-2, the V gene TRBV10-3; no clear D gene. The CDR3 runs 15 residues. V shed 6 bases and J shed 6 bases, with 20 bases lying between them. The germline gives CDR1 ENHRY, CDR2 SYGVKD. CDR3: CAISGGLGVWDGYTF. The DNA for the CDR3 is TGTGCCATCAGCGGAGGCTTGGGCGTTTGGGATGGCTACACCTTC.

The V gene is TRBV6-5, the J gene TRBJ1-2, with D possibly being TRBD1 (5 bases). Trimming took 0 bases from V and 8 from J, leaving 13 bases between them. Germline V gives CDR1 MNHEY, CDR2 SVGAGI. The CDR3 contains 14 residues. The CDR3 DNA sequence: TGTGCCAGCAGTTACTCGATCCAGGGAAGAGGCTACACCTTC. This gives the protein CASSYSIQGRGYTF.

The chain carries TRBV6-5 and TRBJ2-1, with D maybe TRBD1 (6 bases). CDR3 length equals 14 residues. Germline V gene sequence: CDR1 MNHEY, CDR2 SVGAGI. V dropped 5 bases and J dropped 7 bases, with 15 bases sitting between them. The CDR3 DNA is TGTGCCAGCAGTCCAGGGACACTCGGGAATGAGCAGTTCTTC. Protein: CASSPGTLGNEQFF.

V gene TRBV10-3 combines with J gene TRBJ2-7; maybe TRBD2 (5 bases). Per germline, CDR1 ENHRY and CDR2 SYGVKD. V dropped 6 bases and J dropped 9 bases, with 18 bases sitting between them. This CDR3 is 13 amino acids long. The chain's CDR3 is CAISMNGVEGQYF. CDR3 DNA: TGTGCCATCAGCATGAACGGGGTCGAAGGGCAGTACTTC.

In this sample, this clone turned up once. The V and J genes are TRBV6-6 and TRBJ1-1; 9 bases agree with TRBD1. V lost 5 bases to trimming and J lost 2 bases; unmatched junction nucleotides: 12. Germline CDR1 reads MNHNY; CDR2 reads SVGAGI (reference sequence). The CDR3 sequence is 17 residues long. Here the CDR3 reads CASSPYWDRVDNTEAFF. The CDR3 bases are TGTGCCAGCAGTCCTTACTGGGACAGGGTAGATAACACTGAAGCTTTCTTT.